One sample yielded the 32 T cell receptor beta chains listed below, sequenced in a study of T-cell reconstitution after alpha-beta-depleted transplantation in children. The authors prepared the TCRbeta library with unique molecular identifiers. MiXCR was run by TCRdb on the PCR reads, yielding one entry per CDR3 protein. This sample yields around 800,000 distinct CDR3 sequences, of which about 16% are seen a single time; roughly 5% belongs to the top ten. Sequences were derived from PBMCs, mostly from graft donor cells, sampled 360 days after TCRalphabeta/CD19-depleted stem cell transplant. The receptors shown here come from a male patient aged 10 to 17 who had a stem cell transplant for acute lymphoblastic leukemia, so the T cells may come from the graft donor.

The V and J genes are TRBV12-3 or TRBV12-4 and TRBJ2-5, with TRBD2 matching 14 bases. This CDR3 spans 16 amino acids. V trimming: 6 bases; J trimming: 5 bases; junction bases outside the gene matches: 8. CDR3 region: CASRGGTSGSQETQYF. The CDR3 DNA sequence: TGTGCCAGCAGGGGGGGGACTAGCGGGAGTCAGGAGACCCAGTACTTC.

The chain recombines TRBV5-1 with TRBJ2-3, with D tentatively TRBD1 (6 bases). Trimming shortened V by 4 bases and J by 2 bases, and 17 bases separated the two germline ends. The CDR3 has 16 residues. Germline V CDR1 and CDR2: SGHRS, YFSETQ. CDR3 residues: CASSRNAGALTDTQYF. For the CDR3, the DNA is TGCGCCAGCAGCAGAAATGCAGGGGCCCTCACAGATACGCAGTATTTT.

The V and J genes are TRBV20-1 and TRBJ1-1; D may be TRBD1 (6 bases). The CDR3 runs 16 residues. CDR1 DFQATT and CDR2 SNEGSKA come from the germline V gene (reference sequence). Deletions cut 1 base from V and 0 bases from J, with 15 bases between. The CDR3 bases are TGCAGTGCTAGAGGGAAACAGGGTAGCATGAACACTGAAGCTTTCTTT. Translated, it gives CSARGKQGSMNTEAFF.

This clonotype occurred many times. This chain uses TRBV20-1 with TRBJ1-1; a weak D match, TRBD1 (6 bases). Trimming pared 6 bases from V and 7 bases from J, leaving 12 bases between. Germline CDR1 DFQATT, CDR2 SNEGSKA (reference sequence). This CDR3 spans 11 amino acids. The CDR3 DNA follows: TGCAGTGCCTCCGACAGGCGTGAAGCTTTCTTT. It codes for CSASDRREAFF.

This sequence joins TRBV7-8 and TRBJ2-1; TRBD2 matches 9 bases. This CDR3 region has 20 residues. The ends lost 1 base at V and 5 bases at J; junction bases unmatched: 18. Germline assignment: CDR1 SGHVS and CDR2 FQNEAQ. This CDR3 is CASSLEVTLAGFDPNNEQFF. In DNA, the CDR3 is TGTGCCAGCAGCTTAGAGGTGACGCTAGCGGGGTTCGATCCTAACAATGAGCAGTTCTTC.

In its sample, this clonotype was seen many times. This chain connects TRBV5-1 to TRBJ2-2; 8 bases map to TRBD1. CDR3 length: 15 amino acids. J lost 6 bases, V lost 0 bases, and 4 bases had no gene match. Germline V gene sequence: CDR1 SGHRS, CDR2 YFSETQ. The CDR3 loop reads CASSLARTGSGELFF. CDR3 nucleotide sequence: TGCGCCAGCAGCTTGGCCAGGACAGGGTCCGGGGAGCTGTTTTTT.

This chain joins TRBV29-1 and TRBJ2-1, with 12 bases fitting TRBD2. V dropped 7 bases and J dropped 0; count of bases not matched to a gene: 13. The germline V gene has CDR1 SQVTM and CDR2 ANQGSEA. The CDR3 runs to 18 residues. The CDR3 loop reads CSALPRTSGIGSYNEQFF. For the CDR3, the DNA is TGCAGCGCCCTACCCCGGACTAGCGGGATTGGCTCCTACAATGAGCAGTTCTTC.

This clonotype was observed a handful of times. This chain uses TRBV27 with TRBJ2-3, with 13 positions matching TRBD2. The germline V gene encodes CDR1 MNHEY and CDR2 SMNVEV (reference sequence). The length of the CDR3 is 18 residues. Trimming removed 7 bases from V and 2 bases from J; junction bases left unmatched: 12. The CDR3 DNA reads TGTGCCAGCATCACCGGGACTAGCGGGAATTGGAACACAGATACGCAGTATTTT. Its translation: CASITGTSGNWNTDTQYF.

This clonotype was counted ten times or more. V gene TRBV4-1 combines with J gene TRBJ2-1, with 11 positions matching TRBD2. The germline V gene has CDR1 MGHRA and CDR2 YSYEKL. This CDR3 is built from 18 residues. The V segment lost 1 base and the J segment 6 bases; nucleotides outside the gene matches: 11. CDR3 DNA: TGCGCCAGCAGCCAAGCGGGGGGATTAGCGGGAGGGATCAATGAGCAGTTCTTC. Translating gives CASSQAGGLAGGINEQFF.

This clonotype was counted once. The gene calls are TRBV6-1 and TRBJ2-1; 9 bases map to TRBD2. This CDR3 comprises 15 residues. Germline CDR1 reads MNHNS; CDR2 reads SASEGT. V shed 2 bases and J 3 bases; nucleotides not matched to a gene: 2. The CDR3 coding sequence is TGTGCCAGCAGTGAACTAGCGGGATTCTACAATGAGCAGTTCTTC. This sequence encodes CASSELAGFYNEQFF.

This clonotype has only a few counts. The chain has TRBV5-1 and TRBJ2-6, with 9 bases fitting TRBD1. Germline V gene sequence: CDR1 SGHRS, CDR2 YFSETQ. The CDR3 sequence is 21 residues long. Trimming removed 1 base from V and 1 base from J; junction bases left unmatched: 15. For the CDR3, the DNA is TGCGCCAGCAGCTTGTGGATCATCGGGGGGACAGGGTCTTCTGGGGCCAACGTCCTGACTTTC. Its protein is CASSLWIIGGTGSSGANVLTF.

In its sample, this clonotype was seen a few times. J is TRBJ2-1 and V is TRBV10-2; the match to TRBD2 covers 8 bases. Germline loops: CDR1 WSHSY, CDR2 SAAADI. This CDR3 is built from 16 residues. Losses at the gene ends were 3 bases for V and 6 bases for J; bases not matched to a gene: 10. The CDR3 bases are TGCGCCAGCAGTGACTATCCGGGAGGGGAGGCCAATGAGCAGTTCTTC. Its protein is CASSDYPGGEANEQFF.

The chain uses TRBV20-1 and TRBJ1-5; D gene unclear. The CDR3 has 13 residues. Trimming pared 0 bases from V and 0 bases from J, leaving 3 bases between. The V gene's germline CDR1 is DFQATT and CDR2 SNEGSKA (reference sequence). The CDR3 DNA sequence: TGCAGTGCTAGAGAGAATAGCAATCAGCCCCAGCATTTT. It is translated as CSARENSNQPQHF.

This clonotype was detected only a few times. The chain joins TRBV10-3 to TRBJ2-7; no clear D gene. The V gene lost 2 bases and the J gene lost 2 bases, with 13 bases spanning the gap. Germline V lookup: CDR1 ENHRY, CDR2 SYGVKD. CDR3 length equals 15 residues. DNA for the CDR3: TGTGCCATCAGTGAGCCTAACATCCGGGCCTACGAGCAGTACTTC. It translates to CAISEPNIRAYEQYF.

This clonotype was picked up a small number of times. The V and J genes are TRBV11-2 and TRBJ2-2; TRBD2 matches at 9 bases. In germline, CDR1 is SGHAT, CDR2 FQNNGV. V gave up 3 bases and J gave up 3 bases; unmatched junction bases: 5. This CDR3 spans 16 amino acids. CDR3 DNA sequence: TGTGCCAGCAGCTTCGCGGGGGGGCTTGACACCGGGGAGCTGTTTTTT. This encodes CASSFAGGLDTGELFF. The whole variable domain, filled in from reference TRBV11-2 and TRBJ2-2, reads EAGVAQSPRYKIIEKRQSVAFWCNPISGHATLYWYQQILGQGPKLLIQFQNNGVVDDSQLPKDRFSAERLKGVDSTLKIQPAKLEDSAVYLCASSFAGGLDTGELFFGEGSRLTVL.

The table lists this clonotype with a few counts. The chain carries TRBV20-1 and TRBJ2-3; the D is unclear. CDR3 length: 16 residues. Trimming pared 0 bases from V and 1 base from J, leaving 14 bases between. Per the germline V gene, CDR1 is DFQATT and CDR2 is SNEGSKA (reference sequence). The CDR3 bases are TGCAGTGCTAGAGATTTACTCCCAACGGGCACAGATACGCAGTATTTT. Its translation is CSARDLLPTGTDTQYF.

This clonotype has more than one count but fewer than ten. The chain uses TRBV27 and TRBJ2-3; 9 nucleotides align to TRBD2. The CDR3 spans 15 residues. Germline values: CDR1 MNHEY, CDR2 SMNVEV (reference sequence). The V segment lost 6 bases and the J segment 9 bases; nucleotides outside the gene matches: 13. CDR3 bases: TGTGCCAGCAGCCTACTAGCGGGCGGAGCGGGGACGCAGTATTTT. Protein: CASSLLAGGAGTQYF.

This chain uses TRBV7-9 with TRBJ2-7; TRBD2 is a possible D gene (6 bases). Germline V gene sequence: CDR1 SEHNR, CDR2 FQNEAQ (reference sequence). The CDR3 length is 15 residues. Deletions cut 6 bases from V and 4 bases from J, with 19 bases between. This chain's CDR3 is CASRHRDSTPYEQYF. In DNA, the CDR3 is TGTGCCAGCAGGCACCGGGACTCGACCCCGTACGAGCAGTACTTC.

V usage is TRBV6-5 and J usage is TRBJ1-2; 8 nucleotides align to TRBD1. The CDR3 has 15 amino acids. Germline V gene sequence: CDR1 MNHEY, CDR2 SVGAGI. V shed 2 bases, J shed 2 bases, and the junction held 4 bases outside the gene matches. CDR3 residues: CASSYRDRPNYGYTF. DNA of the CDR3: TGTGCCAGCAGTTACCGGGACAGGCCCAACTATGGCTACACCTTC.

This clonotype came up a few times. Because the CDR3's place on the DNA is in doubt, the DNA is left out and the CDR3 is given as listed by TCRdb. The chain has TRBV5-1 and TRBJ2-3; the tabulated D call, TRBD1, remains unverified against the DNA. The CDR3 spans 16 amino acids, including both terminal residues. Germline V gene data show CDR1 as SGHRS and CDR2 as YFSETQ. The chain's CDR3 is CASSSSAGEGGDTQYF.

The chain recombines TRBV2 with TRBJ2-1, with D uncertain. This CDR3 contains 12 residues. Deletions cut 4 bases from V and 10 bases from J, with 11 bases between. Germline CDR1 is SNHLY and CDR2 is FYNNEI. The CDR3 sequence is CASSALLREQFF. CDR3 nucleotide sequence: TGTGCCAGCAGTGCCCTCTTGAGGGAGCAGTTCTTC.

This clonotype was detected only a few times. The genes are TRBV12-3 or TRBV12-4 and TRBJ2-5; 11 bases align to TRBD2. CDR3 size: 15 residues. The trim removed 5 bases at V and 3 bases at J, leaving 5 bases unmatched. The CDR3 loop is CASSPLAGGKETQYF. CDR3 nucleotide sequence: TGTGCCAGCAGTCCCCTAGCGGGAGGCAAAGAGACCCAGTACTTC.

J is TRBJ1-4 and V is TRBV12-3 or TRBV12-4; a possible D gene is TRBD1 (6 bases). V dropped 6 bases and J dropped 5 bases, with 13 bases sitting between them. The CDR3 length is 14 residues. CDR3 nucleotide sequence: TGTGCCAGCAGCCTCCACAGGGAAAATGAAAAACTGTTTTTT. Translation gives CASSLHRENEKLFF.

V usage is TRBV5-5 and J usage is TRBJ1-2; D is uncertain. The CDR3 sequence is 15 residues long. Germline CDR1 is SGHKS and CDR2 is YYEKEE (reference sequence). Between the trimmed V and J ends, which lost 0 bases and 1 base, there was a span of 10 bases. The CDR3, as DNA: TGTGCCAGCAGCTTGGTCACTCTTTTTAACTATGGCTACACCTTC. Translating gives CASSLVTLFNYGYTF. Combining the CDR3 with reference TRBV5-5 and TRBJ1-2 gives the whole variable domain DAGVTQSPTHLIKTRGQQVTLRCSPISGHKSVSWYQQVLGQGPQFIFQYYEKEERGRGNFPDRFSARQFPNYSSELNVNALLLGDSALYLCASSLVTLFNYGYTFGSGTRLTVV.

The J gene is TRBJ2-1, the V gene TRBV18; D might be TRBD2 (6 bases). CDR1 and CDR2 from the germline V gene are KGHSH and LQKENI. The CDR3 loop spans 13 amino acids. V was cut by 6 bases and J by 8 bases, with 14 bases left in between. CDR3 sequence (DNA): TGTGCCAGCTCCCCGCCCCCGGGGGATGAGCAGTTCTTC. This sequence encodes CASSPPPGDEQFF.

The chain carries TRBV19 and TRBJ2-7, with 11 bases that match TRBD2. The J segment lost 2 bases and the V segment lost 3 bases, leaving 9 bases of the junction unmatched. CDR1 and CDR2 (germline): LNHDA, SQIVND (reference sequence). CDR3 length: 17 amino acids. Here the CDR3 reads CASSIPSTSGIPYEQYF. In DNA form, the CDR3 reads TGTGCCAGTAGTATTCCGTCGACTAGCGGGATCCCCTACGAGCAGTACTTC.

The CDR3 DNA sequence: TGTGCCAGCAGCCCCGGAGAGGGTGGCACTGAAGCTTTCTTT. It codes for CASSPGEGGTEAFF. This rearrangement joins TRBV7-8 to TRBJ1-1; D is ambiguous. The CDR3 loop spans 14 amino acids. The V end lost 5 bases, the J end lost 4 bases, and 14 bases lay between the germline ends. CDR1 and CDR2 (germline): SGHVS, FQNEAQ.

This chain connects TRBV5-1 to TRBJ2-1; 7 bases map to TRBD1. CDR1 and CDR2 from the germline V gene are SGHRS and YFSETQ. This CDR3 contains 15 residues. V shed 1 base and J 0 bases; nucleotides not matched to a gene: 1. The CDR3 loop reads CASSLRDSSYNEQFF. CDR3 nucleotides: TGCGCCAGCAGCTTGAGGGACAGCTCCTACAATGAGCAGTTCTTC.

The count of this clonotype is one. The chain carries TRBV6-5 and TRBJ1-2; TRBD1 is a possible D gene (5 bases). The CDR3 runs 15 residues. Trimming pared 0 bases from V and 2 bases from J, leaving 10 bases between. CDR1 MNHEY and CDR2 SVGAGI come from the germline V gene. CDR3 in DNA: TGTGCCAGCAGTTACTCGATAGCAGGGAACTATGGCTACACCTTC. Translated: CASSYSIAGNYGYTF.

This chain joins TRBV5-1 and TRBJ2-2; D unclear. From germline, CDR1 is SGHRS and CDR2 YFSETQ. With 1 base removed from V and 0 bases from J, the gap between germline ends came to 16 bases. The CDR3 totals 18 residues. The DNA of the CDR3 is TGCGCCAGCAGCTTGCCACGGCCCGATACCGCGAACACCGGGGAGCTGTTTTTT. Encoded protein: CASSLPRPDTANTGELFF.

This chain links TRBV10-1 with TRBJ2-1; the D is unclear. The CDR3 totals 13 residues. V lost 0 bases and J 15 bases, leaving 15 bases between the germline ends. Germline loops: CDR1 WNHNN, CDR2 SYGVQD (reference sequence). CDR3 DNA: TGCGCCAGCAGTGAGTCTGTACCAGGAGTCCGGTTCTTC. Protein: CASSESVPGVRFF.

The J gene is TRBJ2-1, the V gene TRBV5-1; 7 nucleotides agree with TRBD1. Germline V gene lookup returns CDR1 SGHRS and CDR2 YFSETQ. This CDR3 is built from 18 residues. The trim removed 0 bases at V and 0 bases at J, leaving 9 bases unmatched. CDR3 protein: CASSLALQGKNSYNEQFF. The CDR3 DNA is TGCGCCAGCAGCTTGGCCCTACAGGGGAAAAACTCCTACAATGAGCAGTTCTTC. The full variable domain, completed using reference TRBV5-1 and TRBJ2-1, is KAGVTQTPRYLIKTRGQQVTLSCSPISGHRSVSWYQQTPGQGLQFLFEYFSETQRNKGNFPGRFSGRQFSNSRSEMNVSTLELGDSALYLCASSLALQGKNSYNEQFFGPGTRLTVL.